This T cell receptor (beta chain) derives from a study of response to subunit inactivated influenza vaccine. Study-wide results and caveats: Authors proposed each seasonal influenza vaccination draws in few new T cells.

The CDR3 sequence is 16 residues long. The germline V gene encodes CDR1 MNHEY and CDR2 SVGEGT. Worth noting for this clonotype: Its antigen remains unidentified. The junction does not match germline at one end; this may be a read error.

From the RT-PCR reads, TCRdb called clonotypes with MiXCR, one entry per CDR3 protein. This sample yields a few hundred thousand distinct CDR3 sequences, of which roughly 15% are seen a single time; 11% belongs to the top ten. This material consisted of PBMCs from blood, taken 11 to 12 days after vaccination. This receptor was taken from a man in his fifties who received an inactivated influenza vaccine. The V gene is TRBV6-2 or TRBV6-3, the J gene TRBJ2-1; 11 bases align to TRBD2. The CDR3 DNA is TGTGCTAGCAGTCCCGGTAGCGGGAGGGGCGTCAATGAGCAGTTCTTC. Residues: CASSPGSGRGVNEQFF.